This entry lists 32 T cell receptor beta chains sequenced from one sample in a study of blood T cell repertoires in COVID-19. The assay was immunoSEQ multiplex PCR, and TCRdb's table has in-frame clones only and misses some. The data show approximately 74,000 clones, with 84% seen just once and approximately 35% held by the top ten. The specimen sequenced was peripheral blood. The receptors shown here come from a man in his 70s with acute or convalescent COVID-19.

V is TRBV7-3 and J is TRBJ2-3; D perhaps matches TRBD1 (6 bases). Germline V gene sequence: CDR1 SGHTA, CDR2 FQGTGA. CDR3 length equals 14 residues. The germline V and J ends were trimmed by 2 bases and 3 bases, with 9 bases remaining between them. This CDR3 is CASSLVGQTDTQYF. The CDR3 coding sequence is TGTGCCAGCAGCTTAGTCGGACAGACAGATACGCAGTATTTT.

This chain connects TRBV6-7 to TRBJ2-5, with TRBD1 identical over 9 bases. TRBV6-7 is treated as an ORF (open reading frame) with a function not yet certain. V lost 4 bases, J lost 5 bases, and 5 bases stayed unmatched. The CDR3 extends over 14 amino acids. The CDR3 sequence is CASSSPGTGETQYF. The CDR3 nucleotides read TGTGCCAGCAGTTCCCCCGGGACAGGGGAGACCCAGTACTTC.

The chain has TRBV19 and TRBJ1-1; weak D call: TRBD1 (5 bases). The germline V and J ends were trimmed by 6 bases and 6 bases, with 17 bases remaining between them. Germline CDR1 reads LNHDA; CDR2 reads SQIVND (reference sequence). The CDR3 extends over 14 amino acids. The CDR3 DNA sequence: TGTGCCAGTAGCCCCCCGGGGGGGATATCTGAAGCTTTCTTT. Translation: CASSPPGGISEAFF.

This chain links TRBV7-9 with TRBJ1-2; 7 bases line up with TRBD1. V gave up 1 base and J gave up 5 bases; unmatched junction bases: 13. Germline V gene data show CDR1 as SEHNR and CDR2 as FQNEAQ (reference sequence). The CDR3 loop spans 17 amino acids. This CDR3 reads CASSLDWSVGGRYGYTF. CDR3 DNA: TGTGCCAGCAGCTTAGATTGGTCGGTAGGGGGCCGATATGGCTACACCTTC.

This clone was counted a single time. The chain employs TRBV5-6 and TRBJ2-5; D possibly corresponds to TRBD2 (6 bases). The CDR3 totals 15 residues. Germline-derived CDR1 and CDR2 are SGHDT and YYEEEE. Trimming removed 0 bases from V and 5 bases from J, with 14 bases in between. The CDR3 here is CASSLVAGGGETQYF. In nucleotides, the CDR3 is TGTGCCAGCAGCTTGGTCGCCGGGGGTGGGGAGACCCAGTACTTC.

The rearrangement joins TRBV9 to TRBJ2-2, with TRBD1 identical over 9 bases. The V and J ends lost 2 bases and 5 bases, in that order; junction bases with no gene match: 10. CDR1 is SGDLS, CDR2 YYNGEE, per germline. CDR3 size: 17 residues. CDR3 residues: CASSVPKGTGHTGELFF. CDR3 DNA: TGTGCCAGCAGCGTCCCGAAAGGGACAGGGCATACCGGGGAGCTGTTTTTT.

Worth noting for this clone: Compared with germline, one end of the junction differs, possibly owing to a read error. This sequence joins TRBV7-7 and TRBJ2-2; tentative D call: TRBD2 (5 bases). The CDR3 totals 17 residues. Per germline, CDR1 SSHAT and CDR2 FNYEAQ (reference sequence). This chain's CDR3 is CASSSRNRARGTGELFF. CDR3 DNA sequence: TGTGCTAGCAGCTCCCGTAACCGGGCTCGAGGGACCGGGGAGCTGTTTTTT.

The chain employs TRBV28 and TRBJ1-5; D unresolved. The CDR3 runs 12 residues. With 5 bases removed from V and 5 bases from J, the gap between germline ends came to 7 bases. Germline CDR1 is MDHEN and CDR2 is SYDVKM. Here the CDR3 DNA reads TGTGCCAGCAGTAGGGAGGATCAGCCCCAGCATTTT. It yields the protein CASSREDQPQHF.

This chain joins TRBV7-9 and TRBJ1-2; 7 bases agree with TRBD1. V gave up 5 bases and J gave up 4 bases; unmatched junction bases: 4. Germline lookup yields CDR1 SEHNR and CDR2 FQNEAQ (reference sequence). The CDR3 contains 13 residues. The CDR3 DNA is TGTGCCAGCAGCCGGGACAGACTCTATGGCTACACCTTC. Its protein product is CASSRDRLYGYTF.

The chain uses TRBV5-1 and TRBJ1-4; tentative D call: TRBD1 (6 bases). Trimming stripped 0 bases from V and 4 bases from J, with 7 bases between. The CDR3 totals 14 residues. Per the germline V gene, CDR1 is SGHRS and CDR2 is YFSETQ. Written as DNA, the CDR3 is TGCGCCAGCAGCTTGGAAGGGGGTAATGAAAAACTGTTTTTT. Its protein is CASSLEGGNEKLFF.

The gene calls are TRBV19 and TRBJ2-1; 12 bases match TRBD2. After removal of 4 bases from V and 2 bases from J, the junction contained 12 bases not matched to a gene. From germline, CDR1 is LNHDA and CDR2 SQIVND (reference sequence). This CDR3 has 19 amino acids. The CDR3 bases are TGTGCCAGTAGTACCACACTAGCGGGAGGCCCACGTGCCTACAATGAGCAGTTCTTC. Residues: CASSTTLAGGPRAYNEQFF.

This clone showed up just once. The J gene is TRBJ1-1, the V gene TRBV6-2 or TRBV6-3; 7 nucleotides match TRBD1. J was trimmed by 6 bases and V by 4 bases; bases with no gene match: 8. There are 14 residues in the CDR3. Germline V gene lookup returns CDR1 MNHEY and CDR2 SVGEGT. CDR3 in amino acids: CASSSLQGPAEAFF. The CDR3 DNA sequence: TGTGCCAGCAGTTCCTTACAGGGGCCGGCTGAAGCTTTCTTT.

This sequence joins TRBV6-5 and TRBJ2-2, with 10 bases matching TRBD2. CDR1 and CDR2 from the germline V gene are MNHEY and SVGAGI. The CDR3 is 14 residues long. The junction had 5 bases not matched to a gene; V was cut back by 6 bases and J by 7 bases. The DNA of the CDR3 is TGTGCCAGCAGGACTAGCGGGCGGAGCGGGGAGCTGTTTTTT. Translating it yields CASRTSGRSGELFF.

The chain recombines TRBV20-1 with TRBJ2-5; 8 bases agree with TRBD1. The CDR3 is made up of 15 amino acids. V dropped 3 bases and J dropped 5; count of bases not matched to a gene: 11. CDR1 and CDR2 (germline): DFQATT, SNEGSKA (reference sequence). The CDR3 sequence: CSASWGRDRSETQYF. The CDR3 region has the DNA TGCAGTGCTAGTTGGGGGCGGGACAGGAGTGAGACCCAGTACTTC.

The chain has TRBV24-1 and TRBJ2-7; D perhaps matches TRBD1 (5 bases). Trimming took 5 bases from V and 5 from J, leaving 15 bases between them. The germline V gene has CDR1 KGHDR and CDR2 SFDVKD. The CDR3 runs to 14 residues. The CDR3 bases are TGTGCCACCAGTGTAAGACAGAATGTCGACGAGCAGTACTTC. Translation: CATSVRQNVDEQYF.

J is TRBJ2-2 and V is TRBV11-2; TRBD1 aligns across 8 bases. CDR1 and CDR2 (germline): SGHAT, FQNNGV. This CDR3 has 14 amino acids. Trimming at V came to 5 bases and at J to 5 bases, leaving 4 bases not matched to a gene. The chain's CDR3 is CASSRQGFTGELFF. DNA for the CDR3: TGTGCCAGCAGCCGACAGGGGTTTACCGGGGAGCTGTTTTTT.

V is TRBV3-1 (or the pseudogene TRBV3-2) and J is TRBJ2-3; D possibly corresponds to TRBD1 (6 bases). Germline values: CDR1 LGHDT, CDR2 YNNKEL (reference sequence). The CDR3 loop spans 13 amino acids. Trimming cost V 5 bases and J 6 bases, with 12 bases left between them. CDR3 coding DNA: TGTGCCAGCAGCTTGAGAAGGGGGGATACGCAGTATTTT. Translated: CASSLRRGDTQYF.

The table lists this clone with a count of one. The genes are TRBV5-1 and TRBJ1-1, with 7 bases aligning to TRBD1. Germline V gives CDR1 SGHRS, CDR2 YFSETQ. Trimming took 4 bases from V and 3 from J; bases not matched to a gene: 3. The CDR3 extends over 13 amino acids. DNA for the CDR3: TGCGCCAGCAGCAGGGACAGATACACTGAAGCTTTCTTT. Amino acid sequence: CASSRDRYTEAFF.

This clone occurred once. The chain is built from TRBV3-1 (or the pseudogene TRBV3-2) and TRBJ1-5, with 8 bases that match TRBD1. The length of the CDR3 is 17 residues. V lost 0 bases to trimming and J lost 1 base; unmatched junction nucleotides: 5. The V gene's germline CDR1 is LGHDT and CDR2 YNNKEL (reference sequence). As DNA, the CDR3 is TGTGCCAGCAGCCAAGATCCAGGGGGCGGGAGCAATCAGCCCCAGCATTTT. Translated, it gives CASSQDPGGGSNQPQHF.

The chain couples TRBV3-1 (or the pseudogene TRBV3-2) to TRBJ2-1; 8 nucleotides line up with TRBD2. With 1 base clipped from V and 0 bases from J, the junction kept 8 bases outside the gene matches. Germline lookup yields CDR1 LGHDT and CDR2 YNNKEL (reference sequence). CDR3 length: 18 residues. CDR3 nucleotides: TGTGCCAGCAGCCAAGTACTAAGGGGACTAGACTCCTACAATGAGCAGTTCTTC. Amino acid sequence: CASSQVLRGLDSYNEQFF.

The rearrangement uses TRBV12-3 or TRBV12-4 and TRBJ2-5; D possibly corresponds to TRBD2 (6 bases). This CDR3 comprises 11 residues. With 5 bases removed from V and 7 bases from J, the gap between germline ends came to 8 bases. The CDR3 is CASSPAGTQYF. CDR3 nucleotides: TGTGCCAGCAGTCCAGCGGGGACCCAGTACTTC.

Written as DNA, the CDR3 is TGCGCCAGCAGCCAAGATTGGCTGTTTCCAGATACGCAGTATTTT. Its translation: CASSQDWLFPDTQYF. The chain employs TRBV4-3 and TRBJ2-3, with D unclear. The germline V gene has CDR1 LGHNA and CDR2 YSLEER. V lost 0 bases and J 4 bases, leaving 11 bases between the germline ends. The length of the CDR3 is 15 residues.

The chain joins TRBV2 to TRBJ2-2; no reliable D call. The CDR3 contains 14 residues. V gave up 2 bases and J gave up 5 bases, with 9 bases separating them. The germline CDR1 and CDR2 sequences are SNHLY and FYNNEI. The CDR3 nucleotides are TGTGCCAGCAGTGAAAGCGCAGAGACCGGGGAGCTGTTTTTT. It translates to CASSESAETGELFF.

V and J are TRBV5-6 and TRBJ2-1; D call uncertain. Germline V CDR1 and CDR2: SGHDT, YYEEEE. This CDR3 region has 12 residues. The V end was cut by 1 base, the J end by 7 bases, with 6 bases between. In DNA, the CDR3 is TGTGCCAGCAGCTTGTTCTTAAATGAGCAGTTCTTC. It is translated as CASSLFLNEQFF.

The J gene is TRBJ1-3, the V gene TRBV9; a possible D gene is TRBD1 (6 bases). V lost 0 bases and J 3 bases, leaving 13 bases between the germline ends. Germline V lookup: CDR1 SGDLS, CDR2 YYNGEE. The CDR3 length is 16 residues. DNA for the CDR3: TGTGCCAGCAGCGTAGCCAGTCAGGGGTTTGGAAACACCATATATTTT. Translating it yields CASSVASQGFGNTIYF. Full variable domain (outside the CDR3, taken from reference TRBV9 and TRBJ1-3): DSGVTQTPKHLITATGQRVTLRCSPRSGDLSVYWYQQSLDQGLQFLIQYYNGEERAKGNILERFSAQQFPDLHSELNLSSLELGDSALYFCASSVASQGFGNTIYFGEGSWLTVV.

The genes are TRBV16 and TRBJ2-1; TRBD1 aligns across 8 bases. CDR1 KGHSY and CDR2 FQNENV come from the germline V gene. V was clipped by 3 bases and J by 5 bases; unmatched bases: 12. The CDR3 contains 17 residues. Here the CDR3 reads CASSQAHSGTGDNEQFF. DNA for the CDR3: TGTGCCAGCAGCCAGGCCCACTCCGGGACAGGAGACAATGAGCAGTTCTTC.

The chain employs TRBV3-1 (or the pseudogene TRBV3-2) and TRBJ2-3, with 10 positions matching TRBD2. The CDR3 covers 14 residues. V lost 0 bases, J lost 9 bases, and 3 bases stayed unmatched. Per germline, CDR1 LGHDT and CDR2 YNNKEL (reference sequence). The CDR3: CASSQDASGGTQYF. The CDR3 bases are TGTGCCAGCAGCCAAGATGCTAGCGGGGGAACGCAGTATTTT.

The chain combines TRBV5-4 with TRBJ2-2, with D tentatively TRBD2 (7 bases). This CDR3 comprises 15 residues. The germline V and J ends were trimmed by 5 bases and 5 bases, with 16 bases remaining between them. Germline lookup yields CDR1 SGHNT and CDR2 YYREEE (reference sequence). The CDR3 loop reads CASRRGGGLTGELFF. CDR3 in DNA: TGTGCCAGCAGGAGAGGGGGGGGTCTAACCGGGGAGCTGTTTTTT.

V is TRBV6-6 and J is TRBJ1-3; possible D gene TRBD1, 5 bases. The CDR3 has 15 amino acids. Trimming removed 8 bases at V and 0 bases at J, with 14 bases between. The germline V gene encodes CDR1 MNHNY and CDR2 SVGAGI (reference sequence). The CDR3 coding sequence is TGTGCCAGCGCGGGGGGTGTCAGCTCTGGAAACACCATATATTTT. Its translation: CASAGGVSSGNTIYF.

The V call is TRBV3-1 (or the pseudogene TRBV3-2), the J call TRBJ2-1; no clear D. The V end was cut by 5 bases, the J end by 12 bases, with 14 bases between. CDR1 LGHDT and CDR2 YNNKEL come from the germline V gene (reference sequence). This CDR3 has 12 amino acids. CDR3 protein: CASSSNSPWQFF. The CDR3 DNA is TGTGCCAGCAGCTCAAACTCCCCATGGCAGTTCTTC.

The chain couples TRBV7-9 to TRBJ2-3; D is possibly TRBD1 (6 bases). Looked up from germline, CDR1 is SEHNR and CDR2 is FQNEAQ (reference sequence). Between the trimmed V and J ends, which lost 7 bases and 2 bases, there was a span of 22 bases. This CDR3 has 17 residues. CDR3 in DNA: TGTGCCAGCATTTCAGGTTTGGGACACGCATACACAGATACGCAGTATTTT. Translated: CASISGLGHAYTDTQYF. Variable domain in full (rest from reference TRBV7-9 and TRBJ2-3): DTGVSQNPRHKITKRGQNVTFRCDPISEHNRLYWYRQTLGQGPEFLTYFQNEAQLEKSRLLSDRFSAERPKGSFSTLEIQRTEQGDSAMYLCASISGLGHAYTDTQYFGPGTRLTVL.

The chain couples TRBV19 to TRBJ1-2; 8 bases map to TRBD1. J gave up 4 bases and V 1 base, and 5 bases lay outside the gene matches. This CDR3 is built from 15 residues. Germline CDR1 is LNHDA and CDR2 is SQIVND (reference sequence). In DNA, the CDR3 is TGTGCCAGTAGTATAGGGGACAGGATGGTCTATGGCTACACCTTC. It specifies CASSIGDRMVYGYTF.